The present TCR beta chain was sequenced within a study of shared clonotypes between healthy human individuals. Study-level information: The study enrolled a couple of women and a few men aged 18 to 49. General study points: Blood was the sole source, and tissue repertoires probably differ. Naive subsets generally had larger estimated richness than memory subsets.

Terminally differentiated effector memory CD45RA+ cells were left out of the naive CD8 fraction, which was CD45RO-negative and positively selected for CCR7. All participating donors were Caucasian adults from Nashville, Tennessee. The CDR3 sequence is 13 residues long. Germline loops: CDR1 MNHNS, CDR2 SASEGT. Trimming removed 2 bases at V and 0 bases at J, with 2 bases between. This clone has a handful of counts. The antigen is unknown. TCRdb keeps only in-frame clones here, not all; method: immunoSEQ multiplex PCR. The repertoire holds 2 million to 2.5 million clones, with roughly 94% as singletons. V and J are TRBV6-1 and TRBJ1-5; no clear D. The TCR was taken from a man aged 18-30 years in good health. The sequenced sample consisted of naive CD8+ T cells sorted from blood. This CDR3 reads CASSEYSNQPQHF. For the CDR3, the DNA is TGTGCCAGCAGTGAATATAGCAATCAGCCCCAGCATTTT.